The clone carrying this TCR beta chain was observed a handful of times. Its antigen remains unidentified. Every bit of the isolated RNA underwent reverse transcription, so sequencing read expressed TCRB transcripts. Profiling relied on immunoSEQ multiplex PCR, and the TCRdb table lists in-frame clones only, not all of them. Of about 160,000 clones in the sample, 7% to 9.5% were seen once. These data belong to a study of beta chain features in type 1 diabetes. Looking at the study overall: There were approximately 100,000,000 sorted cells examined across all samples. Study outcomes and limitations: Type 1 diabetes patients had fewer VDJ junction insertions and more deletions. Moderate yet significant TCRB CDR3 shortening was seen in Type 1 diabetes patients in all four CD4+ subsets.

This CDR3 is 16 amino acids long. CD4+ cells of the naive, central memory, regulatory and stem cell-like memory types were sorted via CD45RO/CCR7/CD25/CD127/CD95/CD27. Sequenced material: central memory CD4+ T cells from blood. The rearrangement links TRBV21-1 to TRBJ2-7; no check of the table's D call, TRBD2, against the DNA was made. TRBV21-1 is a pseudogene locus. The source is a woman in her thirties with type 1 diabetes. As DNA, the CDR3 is TGTGCCAGCAGCTCCGCACTCCCGGGTGCCTACTACGAGCAGTACTTC. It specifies CASSSALPGAYYEQYF.